The next 11 T cell receptor beta chains were all read from a single sample in a study of cytomegalovirus exposure and HLA in healthy donors (dated by TCRdb to 2017 to 2019). Library method: the immunoSEQ multiplex PCR assay. The multiplex PCR relied on a mix of 60 forward primers for TCR Vbeta segments and 13 reverse primers for TCR Jbeta segments. As stored in TCRdb, this immuneACCESS dataset retains in-frame rearrangements with V and J assigned. A fraction of the clones does not appear; measured against another copy, unresolved V genes explain less than half of the discrepancy, and the remainder lacks a known reason. The sample table contains fewer than 200,000 clones; only one count was recorded for around 82% of them. The ten most abundant clones make up around an eighth of the sample. Sample: PBMCs. All receptors derive from a woman aged 25 to 39 in good health and CMV-seropositive.

To note about this clone: One end of the junction fails to match germline, which may point to a read error. The chain employs TRBV7-9 and TRBJ1-1; 7 bases agree with TRBD1. Germline CDR1 SEHNR, CDR2 FQNEAQ (reference sequence). The CDR3 runs to 13 residues. The CDR3 DNA reads TGTTCCAGCAGCCGGACAGGGAACACTGAAGCTTTCTTT. It codes for CSSSRTGNTEAFF. The full variable domain, rest sourced from reference TRBV7-9 and TRBJ1-1, is DTGVSQNPRHKITKRGQNVTFRCDPISEHNRLYWYRQTLGQGPEFLTYFQNEAQLEKSRLLSDRFSAERPKGSFSTLEIQRTEQGDSAMYLCSSSRTGNTEAFFGQGTRLTVV.

This clone was seen a handful of times. The CDR3 nucleotides are TGTGCCAGCAGCTCCACAGGGAACGGGAACGAGCAGTACTTC. Amino acid sequence: CASSSTGNGNEQYF. The genes are TRBV6-6 and TRBJ2-7; TRBD1 is a possible D gene (6 bases). The CDR3 length is 14 residues. From germline, CDR1 is MNHNY and CDR2 SVGAGI (reference sequence). The V end was cut by 6 bases, the J end by 5 bases, with 17 bases between.

The chain couples TRBV6-5 to TRBJ2-3, with 7 bases fitting TRBD1. The CDR3 is made up of 16 amino acids. Trimming at V came to 2 bases and at J to 3 bases, leaving 8 bases not matched to a gene. Germline V gives CDR1 MNHEY, CDR2 SVGAGI. CDR3 in amino acids: CASSYTRGQLTDTQYF. The CDR3 bases are TGTGCCAGCAGTTACACAAGGGGACAGCTAACAGATACGCAGTATTTT.

V usage is TRBV7-2 and J usage is TRBJ2-1; 7 positions agree with TRBD2. CDR3 length: 15 amino acids. The germline V gene encodes CDR1 SGHTA and CDR2 FQGNSA. With 5 bases clipped from V and 5 bases from J, the junction kept 9 bases outside the gene matches. CDR3 residues: CASSPGLGYDNEQFF. The CDR3, as DNA: TGTGCCAGCAGCCCCGGACTAGGCTACGACAATGAGCAGTTCTTC.

The rearrangement joins TRBV6-1 to TRBJ2-7; the D is unclear. Germline values: CDR1 MNHNS, CDR2 SASEGT. There are 13 residues in the CDR3. Trimming stripped 8 bases from V and 3 bases from J, with 14 bases between. CDR3 sequence (DNA): TGTGCCAGCGGTCGTCGGCCGGGCTACGAGCAGTACTTC. Amino acids: CASGRRPGYEQYF.

The chain carries TRBV7-9 and TRBJ1-1, with 10 bases identical to TRBD1. Trimming cost V 6 bases and J 2 bases; bases outside gene matches: 6. Germline V gene sequence: CDR1 SEHNR, CDR2 FQNEAQ (reference sequence). The CDR3 totals 15 residues. In DNA form, the CDR3 reads TGTGCCAGCAGGTACGGGACAGGGGAAAACACTGAAGCTTTCTTT. Protein product: CASRYGTGENTEAFF. Complete variable domain (other parts from reference TRBV7-9 and TRBJ1-1): DTGVSQNPRHKITKRGQNVTFRCDPISEHNRLYWYRQTLGQGPEFLTYFQNEAQLEKSRLLSDRFSAERPKGSFSTLEIQRTEQGDSAMYLCASRYGTGENTEAFFGQGTRLTVV.

This clone was recorded once. V gene TRBV27 combines with J gene TRBJ2-2; maybe TRBD1 (6 bases). Trimming pared 1 base from V and 5 bases from J, leaving 14 bases between. The germline gives CDR1 MNHEY, CDR2 SMNVEV (reference sequence). CDR3 length: 16 amino acids. This CDR3 is CASSLWLGAETGELFF. CDR3 DNA: TGTGCCAGCAGTTTATGGCTGGGGGCGGAAACCGGGGAGCTGTTTTTT.

The chain links TRBV6-5 to TRBJ2-1, with 13 bases lining up with TRBD2. The CDR3 loop spans 15 amino acids. The V segment lost 6 bases and the J segment 5 bases; nucleotides outside the gene matches: 4. The germline V gene has CDR1 MNHEY and CDR2 SVGAGI. This CDR3 reads CASRGGLAGNNEQFF. CDR3 sequence (DNA): TGTGCCAGCAGAGGGGGACTAGCGGGAAACAATGAGCAGTTCTTC.

About this clone itself: This is likely a read error, given that the CDR3 carries no conserved phenylalanine or tryptophan at its end. V usage is TRBV10-3 and J usage is TRBJ1-2; 7 nucleotides match TRBD1. With 2 bases clipped from V and 8 bases from J, the junction kept 2 bases outside the gene matches. The CDR3 is made up of 12 amino acids. The germline CDR1 and CDR2 sequences are ENHRY and SYGVKD. Here the CDR3 DNA reads TGTGCCATCAGTGAGGGACAGGAAGGCTACACCTCC. The encoded protein is CAISEGQEGYTS.

V is TRBV19 and J is TRBJ2-3; the match to TRBD2 covers 8 bases. Trimming took 4 bases from V and 3 from J; bases not matched to a gene: 6. In germline, CDR1 is LNHDA, CDR2 SQIVND (reference sequence). The CDR3 consists of 15 residues. CDR3 region: CASSKGAGVTDTQYF. The CDR3 nucleotides read TGTGCCAGTAGTAAGGGAGCGGGAGTAACAGATACGCAGTATTTT.

Of note for this clone: Sequence at one end of the junction differs from germline and may be a read error. The J gene is TRBJ1-1, the V gene TRBV10-3; D is perhaps TRBD1 (5 bases). CDR1 is ENHRY and CDR2 is SYGVKD in the germline V gene. The CDR3 is made up of 12 amino acids. The DNA of the CDR3 is TGTGCCAGCAGTTCGCAGGGTTCGGGAGCTTTCTTT. This codes for CASSSQGSGAFF.